These T cell receptor beta chains were read from a single sample in a study of OX40 agonist ivuxolimab in advanced cancers. Profiled with immunoSEQ multiplex PCR; TCRdb holds only in-frame clones, not every one. The sample comprises approximately 90,000 clones, 88% of which are singletons, and approximately 0.26% rests with the top ten. Source: CD4+ or CD8+ T cells sorted from blood, taken in a trial of the OX40 agonist ivuxolimab. The receptor set was obtained from an adult with an advanced solid tumor such as melanoma, head and neck, liver or kidney cancer. CDR3s include the opening cysteine and the closing phenylalanine or tryptophan. D genes are given only for firm matches. Size is omitted from some rows. Given values are once, few, many or a class for expanded clones.

J | V | D | size | length | CDR3 | DNA
TRBJ1-1 | TRBV5-1 | NA | once | 13 | CASSLPPNTEAFF | TGCGCCAGCAGCTTGCCTCCGAACACTGAAGCTTTCTTT
TRBJ2-7 | TRBV5-1 | TRBD1 | NA | 15 | CASSLVGGDLSEQYF | TGCGCCAGCAGCTTGGTAGGGGGCGACCTTAGCGAGCAGTACTTC
TRBJ2-1 | TRBV9 | TRBD2 | NA | 15 | CASSVIGGIYNEQFF | TGTGCCAGCAGCGTAATCGGGGGGATCTACAATGAGCAGTTCTTC
TRBJ2-4 | TRBV29-1 | NA | NA | 14 | CSVRQGGAKNIQYF | TGCAGCGTTCGCCAGGGGGGAGCCAAAAACATTCAGTACTTC
TRBJ1-1 | TRBV11-2 | NA | NA | 12 | CASSYRQLAAFF | TGTGCCAGCAGCTACCGGCAGTTGGCGGCTTTCTTT
TRBJ2-2 | TRBV19 | TRBD1 | NA | 16 | CASSILQGANTGELFF | TGTGCCAGTAGTATACTACAGGGGGCTAACACCGGGGAGCTGTTTTTT
TRBJ2-4 | TRBV11-2 | NA | NA | 12 | CASSLAKNIQYF | TGTGCCAGCAGCTTGGCCAAAAACATTCAGTACTTC
TRBJ1-4 | TRBV7-6 | NA | NA | 12 | CASSSGPEKLFF | TGTGCCAGCAGCTCGGGACCTGAAAAACTGTTTTTT
TRBJ1-4 | TRBV19 | NA | NA | 17 | CASSRPRKGTTNEKLFF | TGTGCCAGTAGTAGACCCAGAAAGGGTACAACTAATGAAAAACTGTTTTTT
TRBJ2-7 | TRBV5-1 | NA | NA | 16 | CVSSLEYGDPNYEQYF | TGCGTCAGCAGCTTGGAGTACGGGGATCCCAACTACGAGCAGTACTTC
TRBJ2-7 | TRBV5-1 | TRBD1 | NA | 12 | CASSLGQLEQYF | TGCGCCAGCAGCCTGGGACAGCTCGAGCAGTACTTC
TRBJ1-2 | TRBV6-5 | NA | once | 15 | CASSYGTNANYGYTF | TGTGCCAGCAGTTACGGGACAAACGCTAACTATGGCTACACCTTC
TRBJ2-3 | TRBV6-1 | NA | NA | 15 | CASSEAAAPTDTQYF | TGTGCCAGCAGTGAAGCGGCGGCTCCCACAGATACGCAGTATTTT
TRBJ1-1 | TRBV4-1 | NA | NA | 15 | CASSPPRVRNTEAFF | TGCGCCAGCAGCCCGCCCAGGGTGAGGAACACTGAAGCTTTCTTT
TRBJ1-5 | TRBV6-5 | NA | NA | 12 | CASSMRGQPQHF | TGTGCCAGCAGTATGAGGGGTCAGCCCCAGCATTTT
TRBJ2-1 | TRBV7-2 | NA | NA | 13 | CASSLAAGNEQFF | TGTGCCAGCAGCTTAGCAGCCGGGAATGAGCAGTTCTTC